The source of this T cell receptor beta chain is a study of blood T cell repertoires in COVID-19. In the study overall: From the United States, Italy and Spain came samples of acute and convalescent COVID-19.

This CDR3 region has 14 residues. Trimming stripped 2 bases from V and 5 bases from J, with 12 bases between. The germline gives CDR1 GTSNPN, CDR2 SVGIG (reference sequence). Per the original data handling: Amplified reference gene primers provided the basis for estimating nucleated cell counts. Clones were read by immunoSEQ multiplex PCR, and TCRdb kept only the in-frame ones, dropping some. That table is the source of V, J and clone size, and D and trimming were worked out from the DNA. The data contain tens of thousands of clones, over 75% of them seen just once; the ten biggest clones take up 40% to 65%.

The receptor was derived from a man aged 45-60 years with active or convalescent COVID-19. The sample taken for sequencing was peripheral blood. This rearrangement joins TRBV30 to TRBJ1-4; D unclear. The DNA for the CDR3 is TGTGCCTGGAGTCAGGATCTTGGAAATGAAAAACTGTTTTTT. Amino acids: CAWSQDLGNEKLFF.